This is a list of T cell receptor beta chains from one sample in a study of glioma-infiltrating T cells after dendritic cell vaccination. Assay used: immunoSEQ multiplex PCR; TCRdb lists only in-frame clones, some missing. Of just over 95,000 clones in the sample, 79% were seen once. The sample was blood, taken before dendritic cell vaccination. The receptors stem from a human donor with glioblastoma. CDR3s leave out the opening cysteine and the closing phenylalanine or tryptophan.

j_call,v_call,cdr3_aa
TRBJ2-1,TRBV7-2,ASSSGTSGRSGQF
TRBJ1-5,TRBV28,ASSFAQSNQPQH
TRBJ2-3,TRBV6-1,ASSTYGELTDTQY
TRBJ2-5,TRBV2,ASTETSLGQETQY
TRBJ2-3,TRBV30,AWRGSGGADTQY
TRBJ2-1,TRBV7-8,ASSTYSGGGPQEQF
TRBJ1-1,TRBV27,ASSSEQGRNTEAF
TRBJ2-1,TRBV7-2,ASSLVASGDNEQF
TRBJ1-2,TRBV2,ASSAKQGSYGYT
TRBJ2-5,TRBV5-5,ASSLQGQKETQY
TRBJ1-1,TRBV7-3,ASSPGGGGNTEAF
TRBJ2-1,TRBV7-2,ASSLAAYNEQF
TRBJ1-2,TRBV2,ASSEGSGPNYGYT
TRBJ2-5,TRBV6-5,ASSYLDGRGQETQY
TRBJ1-2,TRBV10-3,AITATGSMGYGYT
TRBJ2-1,TRBV30,AWSGLLAGGPDEQF
TRBJ1-1,TRBV21-1,ASIHQALNTEAF
TRBJ1-5,TRBV19,ASSLSSNQPQH
TRBJ2-1,TRBV5-1,ASSPGTAYNEQF
TRBJ2-5,TRBV5-6,ASSQPGQGTETQY
TRBJ2-7,TRBV5-8,ASSLGSGRYYEQY
TRBJ2-2,TRBV28,ASSLPSGNGELF
TRBJ2-3,TRBV5-1,ASSLAVSGSADTQY
TRBJ1-5,TRBV19,ASSRPGDGEH